These T cell receptor beta chains were read from a single sample in a study of human T cells and chemical hapten exposure. Each CDR3 protein gets one entry after TCRdb re-called the RACE reads with MiXCR. Of more than 80,000 distinct CDR3 sequences listed, 11% were seen once; the top ten hold 2.5% to 4%. The material was whole blood, obtained in connection with sensitization to the hapten diphenylcyclopropenone (DPC). The receptors come from an older woman with alopecia areata. Some clones in this sample may be carry-over from other donors' samples. CDR3s include the opening cysteine and the closing phenylalanine or tryptophan. D genes are given only for firm matches. The size field is filled for only some rows; it gives once, few, many or a size class.

d_gene	v_gene	j_gene	abundance	CDR3aa	CDR3nt
-	TRBV7-9	TRBJ2-1	many	CASSPGYNEQFF	TGTGCCAGCAGCCCGGGGTACAATGAGCAGTTCTTC
-	TRBV13	TRBJ1-1	-	CVSSLGGDPNTEVFF	TGTGTCAGCAGCTTAGGAGGGGATCCGAACACTGAAGTTTTCTTT
TRBD1	TRBV7-9	TRBJ2-1	few	CASSRTGDEQFF	TGTGCCAGCAGCCGGACAGGGGATGAGCAGTTCTTC
TRBD1	TRBV6-2/TRBV6-3	TRBJ1-2	-	CASSSDRARAGYGYTF	TGTGCCAGCAGTTCGGACAGGGCCCGGGCAGGCTATGGCTACACCTTC
-	TRBV9	TRBJ2-3	few	CASSEAGPTDTQYF	TGTGCCAGCAGCGAAGCGGGTCCCACAGATACGCAGTATTTT
-	TRBV6-1	TRBJ2-4	few	CASSERHWGPNIQYF	TGTGCCAGCAGTGAGCGGCACTGGGGCCCAAACATTCAGTACTTC
TRBD2	TRBV7-9	TRBJ2-1	few	CASTYLAGAGYEQFF	TGTGCCAGCACCTACCTAGCGGGGGCTGGCTATGAGCAGTTCTTC
TRBD2	TRBV4-2	TRBJ2-3	many	CASSRTTSGYTDTQYF	TGTGCCAGCAGCCGAACAACTAGCGGATACACAGATACGCAGTATTTT
TRBD1	TRBV9	TRBJ2-1	many	CASSVAYRGRYNEQFF	TGTGCCAGCAGCGTAGCTTACAGGGGGCGATACAATGAGCAGTTCTTC
-	TRBV20-1	TRBJ2-5	-	CSAREYQETQYF	TGCAGTGCTAGAGAGTACCAAGAGACCCAGTACTTC
TRBD1	TRBV12-3/TRBV12-4	TRBJ2-7	-	CASSWGQGVNSEQYF	TGTGCCAGCAGTTGGGGACAGGGGGTAAATTCCGAGCAGTACTTC
-	TRBV20-1	TRBJ2-3	-	CSARDRLLVGAYF	TGCAGTGCTAGAGATCGACTACTAGTTGGGGCGTATTTT
-	TRBV19	TRBJ1-2	-	CASISAGHGYTF	TGTGCCAGTATTAGCGCGGGTCATGGCTACACCTTC
-	TRBV20-1	TRBJ2-1	many	CSARARDEQFF	TGCAGTGCTAGAGCCAGGGACGAGCAGTTCTTC
TRBD1	TRBV5-8	TRBJ1-5	many	CASSLAGTGHLPQHF	TGTGCCAGCAGCTTGGCCGGGACAGGGCATCTGCCCCAGCATTTT
-	TRBV20-1	TRBJ1-3	many	CSAATTGNRNTIYF	TGCAGTGCTGCTACGACAGGAAACAGAAACACCATATATTTT
TRBD1	TRBV20-1	TRBJ1-6	few	CSARDAGQVFSSYNSPLHF	TGCAGTGCTAGAGACGCCGGACAGGTTTTTAGCTCCTATAATTCACCCCTCCACTTT
-	TRBV6-5	TRBJ1-2	-	CASRSDGRYGYTF	TGTGCCAGCAGATCGGACGGTCGCTATGGCTACACCTTC
-	TRBV19	TRBJ1-2	few	CASSRERRGGVRGYTF	TGTGCCAGTAGCCGCGAGAGACGGGGTGGTGTTCGTGGCTACACCTTC
-	TRBV4-1	TRBJ2-1	many	CASSQGPGELYNEQFF	TGCGCCAGCAGCCAAGGTCCCGGGGAGCTTTACAATGAGCAGTTCTTC
-	TRBV11-2	TRBJ1-2	many	CASSPSPNYGYTF	TGTGCCAGCAGCCCCAGTCCTAACTATGGCTACACCTTC
TRBD1	TRBV6-6	TRBJ2-1	few	CASSYPPDRVRGEQFF	TGTGCCAGCAGTTACCCCCCCGACAGGGTGCGAGGTGAGCAGTTCTTC
-	TRBV28	TRBJ2-2	many	CASSLRPGRAGELFF	TGTGCCAGCAGTTTACGACCCGGTAGGGCCGGGGAGCTGTTTTTT
-	TRBV9	TRBJ2-1	many	CASSVDRGWDEQFF	TGTGCCAGCAGCGTAGATCGGGGGTGGGATGAGCAGTTCTTC
-	TRBV5-5	TRBJ1-2	many	CASSSGVGSGYTF	TGTGCCAGCAGTTCAGGTGTGGGGAGCGGCTACACCTTC
-	TRBV3-1	TRBJ1-4	many	CASSQDLTVEKLFF	TGTGCCAGCAGCCAAGATTTAACGGTTGAAAAACTGTTTTTT
-	TRBV7-7	TRBJ2-6	-	CASSFAGVSGANVLTF	TGTGCTAGCAGCTTCGCGGGTGTCTCTGGGGCCAACGTCCTGACTTTC
-	TRBV19	TRBJ1-5	many	CASSSTPGGNQPQHF	TGTGCCAGTAGTTCAACCCCGGGGGGCAATCAGCCCCAGCATTTT
-	TRBV3-1	TRBJ2-3	-	CASSQDQGTFTDTQYF	TGTGCCAGCAGCCAAGATCAGGGGACCTTCACAGATACGCAGTATTTT
TRBD2	TRBV11-2	TRBJ2-2	-	CASRLAGANTGELFF	TGTGCCAGCAGACTAGCGGGGGCGAACACCGGGGAGCTGTTTTTT
TRBD2	TRBV11-2	TRBJ2-3	many	CASSYTVAGGHTDTQYF	TGTGCCAGCAGCTATACGGTAGCGGGGGGCCACACAGATACGCAGTATTTT
-	TRBV3-1	TRBJ1-6	few	CASSQGSQDSPLHF	TGTGCCAGCAGCCAGGGGTCTCAGGATTCACCCCTCCACTTT
-	TRBV7-8	TRBJ2-1	few	CASSFMRRVNEQFF	TGTGCCAGCAGCTTTATGCGGAGGGTCAATGAGCAGTTCTTC
-	TRBV10-3	TRBJ2-3	few	CAIGLASTDTQYF	TGTGCCATCGGACTGGCCAGCACAGATACGCAGTATTTT
-	TRBV30	TRBJ1-6	-	CAWGVPGVGSPLHF	TGTGCCTGGGGAGTTCCCGGGGTGGGTTCACCCCTCCACTTT
-	TRBV11-1	TRBJ2-2	many	CASSSQGVADYTGELFF	TGTGCCAGCAGCTCCCAGGGGGTAGCGGATTACACCGGGGAGCTGTTTTTT
-	TRBV7-9	TRBJ2-2	-	CASSLARSWLARVGELFF	TGTGCCAGCAGCTTAGCGCGTTCTTGGCTAGCGCGGGTCGGGGAGCTGTTTTTT
TRBD2	TRBV12-3/TRBV12-4	TRBJ2-1	few	CASSFSGGGASRNEQFF	TGTGCCAGCAGTTTTTCTGGCGGGGGGGCCTCGAGAAATGAGCAGTTCTTC
TRBD1	TRBV29-1	TRBJ2-1	many	CSAVPPGQGWDEQFF	TGCAGCGCCGTACCCCCGGGACAGGGGTGGGATGAGCAGTTCTTC
-	TRBV5-8	TRBJ1-3	-	CASSLYASGNTIYF	TGTGCCAGCAGCTTGTACGCCAGCGGAAACACCATATATTTT
-	TRBV5-1	TRBJ1-4	-	CASSLVGGSRTNEKLFF	TGCGCCAGCAGCTTGGTCGGAGGGTCGCGAACTAATGAAAAACTGTTTTTT
-	TRBV6-2/TRBV6-3	TRBJ2-2	-	CASSFAGELFF	TGTGCCAGCAGTTTCGCCGGGGAGCTGTTTTTT
TRBD2	TRBV19	TRBJ2-3	many	CASRRVAGDRTDTQYF	TGTGCCAGTAGGCGAGTAGCGGGGGACCGCACAGATACGCAGTATTTT
TRBD2	TRBV7-2	TRBJ2-5	few	CASSPSRRFGAGVGETQYF	TGTGCCAGCAGCCCCAGCCGCCGGTTTGGAGCGGGGGTTGGGGAGACCCAGTACTTC
TRBD1	TRBV29-1	TRBJ1-1	many	CSVQARDSYTEAFF	TGCAGCGTCCAGGCGAGGGACAGCTACACTGAAGCTTTCTTT
-	TRBV9	TRBJ1-1	few	CASSVGGRDSEAFF	TGTGCCAGCAGCGTAGGCGGCAGGGACTCTGAAGCTTTCTTT
-	TRBV4-1	TRBJ2-7	-	CASSKGGSSSYEQYF	TGCGCCAGTTCCAAGGGGGGCAGCAGCTCCTACGAGCAGTACTTC
-	TRBV20-1	TRBJ1-2	many	CSAQTGSRYGYTF	TGCAGTGCACAAACCGGGAGCCGTTATGGCTACACCTTC
TRBD1	TRBV12-3/TRBV12-4	TRBJ1-5	many	CASRGTGRQPQHF	TGTGCCAGCAGGGGGACAGGGAGGCAGCCCCAGCATTTT
-	TRBV12-3/TRBV12-4	TRBJ2-7	-	CASSLRGFGYEQYF	TGTGCCAGCAGTTTACGGGGGTTTGGTTACGAGCAGTACTTC
-	TRBV30	TRBJ1-6	many	CAWRQGGYNSPLHF	TGTGCCTGGAGACAGGGCGGGTATAATTCACCCCTCCACTTT
-	TRBV29-1	TRBJ2-1	few	CSLEGSYNEQFF	TGCAGCCTCGAGGGCAGCTACAATGAGCAGTTCTTC
TRBD2	TRBV10-1	TRBJ2-1	many	CASSPGLASYNEQFF	TGCGCCAGCAGCCCGGGACTAGCTTCCTACAATGAGCAGTTCTTC
-	TRBV18	TRBJ1-6	many	CASSPTDYNSPLHF	TGTGCCAGCTCACCGACAGATTATAATTCACCCCTCCACTTT